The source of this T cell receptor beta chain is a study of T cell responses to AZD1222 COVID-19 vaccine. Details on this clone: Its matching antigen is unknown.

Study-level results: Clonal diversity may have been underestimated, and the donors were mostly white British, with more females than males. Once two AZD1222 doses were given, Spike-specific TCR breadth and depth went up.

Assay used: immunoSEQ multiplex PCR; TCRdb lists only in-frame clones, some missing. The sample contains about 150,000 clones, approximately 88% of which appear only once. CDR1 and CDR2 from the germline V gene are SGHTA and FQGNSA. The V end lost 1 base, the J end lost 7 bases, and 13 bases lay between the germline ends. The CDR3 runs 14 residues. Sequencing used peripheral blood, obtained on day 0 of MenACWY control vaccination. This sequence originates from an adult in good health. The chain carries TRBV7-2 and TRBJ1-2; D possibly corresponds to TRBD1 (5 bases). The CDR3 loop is CASSLDVREVGYTF. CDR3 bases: TGTGCCAGCAGCTTAGATGTCAGGGAGGTTGGCTACACCTTC.